This T cell receptor (beta chain) was sequenced in a study of T-cell memory formation after mild COVID-19. Findings of the study overall: Clones that shrank (day 15 to 85) were balanced CD4/CD8, whereas later expanders leaned CD4+. The SARS-CoV-2 specificity of second-wave clones reaching peak at day 37 remained unverified. In pre-infection memory, a portion of responding clones appeared, which suggested that cross-reactive memory joined.

This clonotype was seen repeatedly, ten times or more. The antigen is unknown. Constant-segment-primed 5'RACE gave TCR alpha and TCR beta cDNA libraries with sample barcodes and UMIs. TCRdb re-called the 5' RACE reads with MiXCR, one entry per CDR3 protein. In the table there are about 170,000 distinct CDR3 sequences, over 10% of which are singletons. The CDR3 is made up of 11 amino acids. Trimming left V 2 bases short and J 4 bases short, with 2 bases between. CDR1 is SQVTM and CDR2 is ANQGSEA in the germline V gene. The chain carries TRBV29-1 and TRBJ2-2; no clear D. This clonotype was sampled from a man younger than 35 who had mild COVID-19 (a few samples of this study predate the infection). Cell type and time point are not known. The sample was PBMCs or a T cell subset sorted from them (not recorded which). CDR3 sequence: CSVETTGELFF. CDR3 coding DNA: TGCAGCGTTGAAACCACCGGGGAGCTGTTTTTT.